These 11 T cell receptor beta chains were sequenced from one sample in a study of CD8+ T cells in alopecia areata. Treatment described: oral pan-JAK inhibitor, 5-10 mg twice daily. As the sequencing template, cDNA was produced by extracting RNA and reverse transcribing it. Profiled with immunoSEQ multiplex PCR; TCRdb holds only in-frame clones, not every one. The sample lists 140,000 to 150,000 clones; about 51% were seen once. This material consisted of CD8+ T cells sorted from blood, taken at week 4, from a patient treated with tofacitinib. The source is a human donor with alopecia areata.

This chain uses TRBV13 with TRBJ2-5, with a possible D match to TRBD1 (6 bases). This CDR3 contains 15 residues. Trimming pared 5 bases from V and 5 bases from J, leaving 18 bases between. The germline CDR1 and CDR2 sequences are PRHDT and FYEKMQ (reference sequence). For the CDR3, the DNA is TGTGCCAGCAGCCCAACCCCGGACAGCCAGGAGACCCAGTACTTC. It encodes CASSPTPDSQETQYF.

The chain has TRBV7-8 and TRBJ2-5; no reliable D call. Trimming removed 5 bases at V and 3 bases at J, with 16 bases between. Germline loops: CDR1 SGHVS, CDR2 FQNEAQ. CDR3 length: 15 amino acids. CDR3 sequence reads: CASSPPPPVEETQYF. The CDR3 DNA follows: TGTGCCAGCAGCCCCCCTCCCCCGGTGGAAGAGACCCAGTACTTC.

In this sample, this clone turned up once. V and J are TRBV19 and TRBJ2-7; 8 bases agree with TRBD1. The CDR3 sequence is 15 residues long. Germline V gene lookup returns CDR1 LNHDA and CDR2 SQIVND (reference sequence). The V segment lost 5 bases and the J segment 2 bases; nucleotides outside the gene matches: 8. The CDR3 DNA reads as TGTGCCAGTAGTCCCTGGACAGGGCCAACCTACGAGCAGTACTTC. Protein: CASSPWTGPTYEQYF.

This chain joins TRBV5-4 and TRBJ2-7, with D perhaps TRBD2 (6 bases). The germline CDR1 and CDR2 sequences are SGHNT and YYREEE (reference sequence). The ends were cut back, 4 bases at V and 5 bases at J, with 13 bases in the middle. The CDR3 is 13 residues long. The chain's CDR3 is CASSRGTPDEQYF. CDR3 coding DNA: TGTGCCAGCAGCCGCGGGACTCCAGACGAGCAGTACTTC.

This clone has only a few counts. In DNA, the CDR3 is TGTGCCAGCAGTCTAGCGGGGGGGCAGTTCTTC. It specifies CASSLAGGQFF. The chain couples TRBV11-2 to TRBJ2-1; TRBD2 matches 11 bases. The germline CDR1 and CDR2 sequences are SGHAT and FQNNGV. Losses at the gene ends were 6 bases for V and 12 bases for J; bases not matched to a gene: 1. CDR3 length: 11 amino acids. Supplemented by reference TRBV11-2 and TRBJ2-1, the full variable domain reads EAGVAQSPRYKIIEKRQSVAFWCNPISGHATLYWYQQILGQGPKLLIQFQNNGVVDDSQLPKDRFSAERLKGVDSTLKIQPAKLEDSAVYLCASSLAGGQFFGPGTRLTVL.

This chain joins TRBV7-9 and TRBJ2-2; 7 nucleotides align to TRBD1. This CDR3 has 15 residues. Germline V gene sequence: CDR1 SEHNR, CDR2 FQNEAQ (reference sequence). With V trimmed by 4 bases and J by 0 bases, 2 bases remained unmatched. CDR3 in amino acids: CASSYRGANTGELFF. As DNA, the CDR3 is TGTGCCAGCAGCTACAGGGGTGCGAACACCGGGGAGCTGTTTTTT. The entire variable domain, with the rest obtained from reference TRBV7-9 and TRBJ2-2, is as follows: DTGVSQNPRHKITKRGQNVTFRCDPISEHNRLYWYRQTLGQGPEFLTYFQNEAQLEKSRLLSDRFSAERPKGSFSTLEIQRTEQGDSAMYLCASSYRGANTGELFFGEGSRLTVL.

This clone was counted only a few times. The rearrangement uses TRBV27 and TRBJ1-6; D gene unclear. CDR1 is MNHEY, CDR2 SMNVEV, per germline (reference sequence). Trimming left V 3 bases short and J 9 bases short, with 12 bases between. This CDR3 is 14 amino acids long. CDR3 residues: CASSFSDGISPLHF. The CDR3 DNA sequence: TGTGCCAGCAGTTTTTCCGACGGGATTTCACCCCTCCACTTT.

The chain joins TRBV6-5 to TRBJ2-1, with a weak D call TRBD1 (5 bases). Germline values: CDR1 MNHEY, CDR2 SVGAGI. The length of the CDR3 is 14 residues. V lost 2 bases and J lost 8, with 13 bases in between. CDR3 loop: CASSYGQGTDEQFF. As DNA, the CDR3 is TGTGCCAGCAGTTACGGTCAGGGTACGGATGAGCAGTTCTTC.

This clone turned up a few times. The gene calls are TRBV29-1 and TRBJ1-1, with TRBD1 matching over 7 bases. Germline V gene sequence: CDR1 SQVTM, CDR2 ANQGSEA. This CDR3 spans 17 amino acids. After removal of 0 bases from V and 1 base from J, the junction contained 11 bases not matched to a gene. Here the CDR3 DNA reads TGCAGCGTTGAAGATGAAGGAGGGGGCATTACGAACACTGAAGCTTTCTTT. Translated: CSVEDEGGGITNTEAFF. Full variable domain (outside the CDR3, taken from reference TRBV29-1 and TRBJ1-1): SAVISQKPSRDICQRGTSLTIQCQVDSQVTMMFWYRQQPGQSLTLIATANQGSEATYESGFVIDKFPISRPNLTFSTLTVSNMSPEDSSIYLCSVEDEGGGITNTEAFFGQGTRLTVV.

V usage is TRBV30 and J usage is TRBJ2-4, with D maybe TRBD2 (6 bases). V gave up 2 bases and J gave up 8 bases, with 13 bases separating them. Germline CDR1 reads GTSNPN; CDR2 reads SVGIG (reference sequence). This CDR3 region has 13 residues. CDR3 region: CAWSLTRRDIQYF. The CDR3 DNA is TGTGCCTGGAGTCTGACTAGGAGAGACATTCAGTACTTC.

V gene TRBV10-3 combines with J gene TRBJ2-2, with D maybe TRBD1 (5 bases). CDR3 length: 14 amino acids. The V gene lost 6 bases and the J gene lost 0 bases, with 8 bases spanning the gap. CDR1 is ENHRY and CDR2 is SYGVKD in the germline V gene. CDR3 sequence reads: CAIRDNANTGELFF. As DNA, the CDR3 is TGTGCCATCAGGGACAACGCGAACACCGGGGAGCTGTTTTTT.